This T cell receptor beta chain was profiled in a study of blood T cells in healthy people across ages (dated by TCRdb to 2013 to 2016). Background for the entire study: In model experiments, template switching captured roughly one uniquely barcoded TCR beta cDNA molecule for every two T cells. Age-related changes in TCR beta repertoire diversity were measured in the study by deep sequencing normalized with unique cDNA molecular identifiers. Four age groups were formed from the donors: young (average 16 years), middle-aged (around 41), aged (approximately 60) and long-lived (about 80). To avoid experimental bias, donors of different ages were distributed randomly across sequencing lanes. Two additional independent replicas of 1 million unique cDNA reads from the same blood draw were analyzed for two donors (one aged 18 to 30 and one aged 80 or older).

Donors were roughly 40 systemically healthy Caucasian individuals from Russia aged roughly 6 to 90 years. Each donor gave 8 to 10 milliliters of peripheral blood, drawn into EDTA-treated Vacutainer tubes. Ficoll-Paque density-gradient centrifugation was used to isolate PBMCs, with at least 7 million per sample. Trizol reagent was used to extract total RNA from the PBMCs, yielding at least 5.5 micrograms per sample. For every donor, flow cytometry on a PBMC aliquot measured the percentage of naive CD45RAhigh/CD27high T cells. Points the paper makes about the study in general: Bulk unsorted PBMC profiling prevented conclusive comparison of naive and antigen-experienced compartments. The CMV infection status of donors was not known, potentially confounding age-related changes in expanded clonotypes. Observed TCR beta diversity per million T cells fell roughly linearly with age, and a significant reduction was already apparent by age around 44. Estimates of total diversity based on one million sequenced T cells were considered lower bounds and underestimates. Compared with the aged group, more naive CD4+ T cells, fewer expanded clones and increased TCR diversity were shown by the long-lived group, suggesting age selection. Observed TCR beta diversity correlated strongly with the percentage of naive T cells measured by flow cytometry.

Library preparation employed 5' RACE. TCRdb lists the instrument as Illumina HiSeq 2500. The second PCR ran for about 7 to 11 cycles and used a J-beta primer mix along with a sample-barcoded 5' primer. A unique molecular identifier was introduced onto each TCR beta cDNA molecule by a template-switch 5' adaptor carrying 12 random nucleotides. Each sample yielded at least 2.5 million CDR3-containing paired-end reads. All of the RNA was converted into first-strand cDNA using the Mint cDNA synthesis kit, with a TRBC-specific oligonucleotide serving as the primer. All cDNA was treated with uracil-DNA glycosylase and then went through a first 18-cycle PCR with the universal primers M1SS and BC2_uni_R. As for the authors' bioinformatics: Each sample was normalized by randomly selecting 1 million high-quality reads, each carrying a distinct molecular identifier. Instead of being binned into consensus sequences, reads with shared molecular identifiers were discarded. MiTCR, set to a Q25 quality threshold and the strictest error-elimination algorithm, was used for CDR3 identification, clonotype clustering and error correction. A nonparametric unseen species model with Euler transformation was used to estimate a lower bound on total TCR beta diversity. Using fastp trimming at Q25 and MiXCR clonotype assembly, TCRdb reanalyzed the public sequencing data and kept in-frame beta chains. Entries are consolidated by CDR3 protein sequence, retaining the most common genes and DNA. These V and J calls are TCRdb output, not the study's own analysis. This sample is represented by some 1.4 million distinct CDR3 sequences; 42% of them were singletons. The ten most abundant clones make up 7% to 9% of the sample.

This clonotype showed up just a few times. No antigen is known for it. No base quality values were provided; no much bigger clone lies one nucleotide off. This TCR was recovered from a woman aged 18-29 years in good health. The specimen sequenced was blood.

The CDR3 region: CATSIQRQGGTDTQYF. The DNA reads TGTGCCACCAGCATACAAAGACAGGGAGGCACAGATACGCAGTATTTT. The chain uses TRBV15 and TRBJ2-3; TRBD1 fits 7 bases in the junction. V is pruned by 4 bases and J by 1 base, leaving 8 bases of the junction without a gene match. Reading the germline V gene (reference sequence) gives CDR1 LNHNV and CDR2 YYDKDF. The CDR3 runs 16 amino acids, cysteine and phenylalanine included. Just the 48-base CDR3 DNA is kept, in frame starting at base 1.